The clone carrying this TCR beta chain has a single count. The sample comes from a study of blood T cell repertoires in COVID-19. Study at large: T cells, B-cell-depleted T cells, or PBMCs supplied cDNA or gDNA.

Some clones are missing from TCRdb's copy, which holds only in-frame ones; the method was immunoSEQ multiplex PCR. The table records 130,000 to 150,000 clones, around 72% of them present only once. This CDR3 comprises 15 residues. Looked up from germline, CDR1 is LNHDA and CDR2 is SQIVND (reference sequence). Losses at the gene ends were 7 bases for V and 7 bases for J; bases not matched to a gene: 10. The source is a woman aged 60 to 75 with acute or convalescent COVID-19. The V and J genes are TRBV19 and TRBJ1-2; 12 bases are a match to TRBD1. The sample comprised peripheral blood. Written as DNA, the CDR3 is TGTGCCAGTATGGGGACAGGGGGCCCCATTGGTGGCTACACCTTC. Its protein product is CASMGTGGPIGGYTF. The full variable domain, with the rest looked up from reference TRBV19 and TRBJ1-2, is DGGITQSPKYLFRKEGQNVTLSCEQNLNHDAMYWYRQDPGQGLRLIYYSQIVNDFQKGDIAEGYSVSREKKESFPLTVTSAQKNPTAFYLCASMGTGGPIGGYTFGSGTRLTVV.